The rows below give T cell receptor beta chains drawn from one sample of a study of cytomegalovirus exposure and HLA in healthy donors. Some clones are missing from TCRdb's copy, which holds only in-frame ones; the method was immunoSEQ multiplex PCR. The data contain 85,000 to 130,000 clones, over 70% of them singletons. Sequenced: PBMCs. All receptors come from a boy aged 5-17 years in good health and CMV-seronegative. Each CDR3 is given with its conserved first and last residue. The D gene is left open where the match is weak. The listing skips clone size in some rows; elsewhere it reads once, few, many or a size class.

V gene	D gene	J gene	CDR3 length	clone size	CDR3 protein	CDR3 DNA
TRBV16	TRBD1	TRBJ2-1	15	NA	CASSQSGQAYNEQFF	TGTGCCAGCAGCCAATCGGGACAGGCTTACAATGAGCAGTTCTTC
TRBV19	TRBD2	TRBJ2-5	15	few	CASRPRTREVETQYF	TGTGCCAGTAGACCCAGGACGCGGGAGGTGGAGACCCAGTACTTC
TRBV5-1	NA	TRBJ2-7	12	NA	CASSLVRGEQYF	TGCGCCAGCAGCTTGGTAAGGGGCGAGCAGTACTTC
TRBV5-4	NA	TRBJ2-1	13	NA	CASSSDSYNEQFF	TGTGCCAGCAGCTCGGACAGCTACAATGAGCAGTTCTTC
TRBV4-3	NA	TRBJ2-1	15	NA	CASSRQTAAYNEQFF	TGCGCCAGCAGCCGCCAGACGGCGGCATACAATGAGCAGTTCTTC
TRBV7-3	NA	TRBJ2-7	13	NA	CASSLRGSYEQYF	TGTGCCAGCAGCTTACGGGGAAGTTACGAGCAGTACTTC
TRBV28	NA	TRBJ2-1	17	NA	CASSPTARESSYNEQFF	TGTGCCAGCAGTCCCACGGCGCGGGAAAGCTCCTACAATGAGCAGTTCTTC
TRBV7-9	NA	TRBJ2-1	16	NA	CASSLVSTAAHNEQFF	TGTGCCAGCAGCTTAGTGTCTACCGCGGCCCACAATGAGCAGTTCTTC
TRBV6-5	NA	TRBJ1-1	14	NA	CATTGGSPNTEAFF	TGTGCCACCACCGGGGGGTCCCCGAACACTGAAGCTTTCTTT
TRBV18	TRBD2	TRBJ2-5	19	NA	CASSRIHRSLAGGRETQYF	TGTGCCAGCTCACGCATACACCGGTCACTAGCGGGGGGGCGTGAGACCCAGTACTTC
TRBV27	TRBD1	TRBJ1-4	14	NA	CASSLQGGNEKLFF	TGTGCCAGCAGTTTACAGGGGGGAAATGAAAAACTGTTTTTT
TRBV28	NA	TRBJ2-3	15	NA	CASSLVGRAKDTQYF	TGTGCCAGCAGTTTAGTAGGCAGGGCCAAGGATACGCAGTATTTT
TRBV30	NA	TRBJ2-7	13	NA	CAWSTVFRYEQYF	TGTGCCTGGAGCACGGTATTTCGGTACGAGCAGTACTTC
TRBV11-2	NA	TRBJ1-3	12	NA	CASSPRGNTIYF	TGTGCCAGCAGCCCGCGGGGAAACACCATATATTTT
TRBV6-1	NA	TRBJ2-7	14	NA	CASSGRGSSYEQYF	TGTGCCAGCAGTGGCCGGGGGTCAAGTTACGAGCAGTACTTC
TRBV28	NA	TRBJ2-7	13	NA	CASTRDTPYEQYF	TGTGCCAGCACCCGGGACACCCCCTACGAGCAGTACTTC
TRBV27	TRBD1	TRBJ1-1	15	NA	CASSRGRIGSTEAFF	TGTGCCAGCTCGAGGGGGCGCATTGGGAGCACTGAAGCTTTCTTT
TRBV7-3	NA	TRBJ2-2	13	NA	CASSFSPTGELFF	TGTGCCAGCAGCTTTAGTCCCACCGGGGAGCTGTTTTTT
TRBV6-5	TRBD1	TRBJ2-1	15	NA	CASSSDRGRNNEQFF	TGTGCCAGCAGTTCCGACAGGGGGCGAAACAATGAGCAGTTCTTC
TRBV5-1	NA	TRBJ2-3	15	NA	CASSLSSSSTDTQYF	TGCGCCAGCAGCTTGAGCTCTTCCAGCACAGATACGCAGTATTTT
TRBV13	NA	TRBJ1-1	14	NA	CASSLGRGGTEAFF	TGTGCCAGCAGCTTAGGTAGGGGAGGCACTGAAGCTTTCTTT
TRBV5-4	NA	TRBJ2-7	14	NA	CASSHRDSAYEQYF	TGTGCCAGCAGCCACCGGGACTCAGCCTACGAGCAGTACTTC
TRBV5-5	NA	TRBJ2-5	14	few	CASSPGVYQETQYF	TGTGCCAGCAGCCCGGGGGTCTACCAAGAGACCCAGTACTTC
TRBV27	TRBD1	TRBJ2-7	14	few	CASSLDRVGYEQYF	TGTGCCAGCAGTTTGGACAGGGTTGGCTACGAGCAGTACTTC
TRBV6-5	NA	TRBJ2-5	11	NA	CASARGETQYF	TGTGCCAGCGCTCGGGGAGAGACCCAGTACTTC
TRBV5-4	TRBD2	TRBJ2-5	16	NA	CASSPGTSGGGETQYF	TGTGCCAGCAGCCCCGGGACTAGCGGGGGCGGAGAGACCCAGTACTTC
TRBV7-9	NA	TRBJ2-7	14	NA	CASSFRDNTYEQYF	TGTGCCAGCAGCTTCCGGGACAATACCTACGAGCAGTACTTC
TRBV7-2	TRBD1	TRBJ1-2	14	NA	CASSSDRASGGYTF	TGTGCCAGCAGTTCGGACAGGGCGTCAGGTGGCTACACCTTC
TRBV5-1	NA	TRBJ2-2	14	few	CASSLDGIPRELFF	TGCGCCAGCAGCTTGGACGGGATCCCCCGGGAGCTGTTTTTT
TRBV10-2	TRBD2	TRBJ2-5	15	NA	CASQKRTSGKETQYF	TGCGCCAGCCAGAAAAGGACTAGCGGGAAAGAGACCCAGTACTTC
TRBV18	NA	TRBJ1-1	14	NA	CASSLSQGEAEAFF	TGTGCCAGCTCACTGTCACAGGGAGAGGCTGAAGCTTTCTTT
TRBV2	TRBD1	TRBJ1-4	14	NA	CASTVGTGNEKLFF	TGTGCCAGCACCGTAGGGACAGGGAATGAAAAACTGTTTTTT
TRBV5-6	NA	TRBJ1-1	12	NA	CASSSGDTEAFF	TGTGCCAGCAGCTCGGGAGACACTGAAGCTTTCTTT
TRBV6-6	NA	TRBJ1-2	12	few	CASSYIQDGYTF	TGTGCCAGCAGTTACATACAGGATGGCTACACCTTC
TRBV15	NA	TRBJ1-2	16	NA	CATSRDGRGRNYGYTF	TGTGCCACCAGCAGAGATGGCAGGGGCCGTAACTATGGCTACACCTTC
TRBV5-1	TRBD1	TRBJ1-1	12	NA	CASSTTGGRAFF	TGCGCCAGCAGCACGACAGGGGGCCGAGCTTTCTTT
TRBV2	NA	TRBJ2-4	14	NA	CASRGQLAKNIQYF	TGTGCCAGCAGGGGACAACTAGCCAAAAACATTCAGTACTTC
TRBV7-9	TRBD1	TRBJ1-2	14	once	CASSNGTGVYGYTF	TGTGCCAGCAGCAATGGGACAGGGGTGTATGGCTACACCTTC
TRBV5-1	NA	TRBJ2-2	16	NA	CASSPRELENTGELFF	TGCGCCAGCAGCCCGCGGGAACTCGAGAACACCGGGGAGCTGTTTTTT
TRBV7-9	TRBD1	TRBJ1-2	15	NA	CASSPSTGSRLGYTF	TGTGCCAGCAGCCCGTCGACAGGGTCGAGGCTTGGCTACACCTTC
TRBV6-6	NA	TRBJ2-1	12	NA	CASSPAYNEQFF	TGTGCCAGCAGTCCGGCCTACAATGAGCAGTTCTTC
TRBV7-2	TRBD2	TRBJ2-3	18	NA	CASSPRTSGDPSTDTQYF	TGTGCCAGCAGCCCACGGACTAGCGGGGATCCTAGCACAGATACGCAGTATTTT